This record looks at one TCR beta chain sequence and its context. The source of the sample is a study of CD8 T cells in Susac syndrome. TEMRA cells were FACS-enriched, and CD8+ and CD4+ T cells were isolated negatively. The germline CDR1 and CDR2 sequences are SNHLY and FYNNEI. The V end lost 9 bases, the J end lost 4 bases, and 15 bases lay between the germline ends. This CDR3 has 13 residues. It was with random hexamers that 0.5 to 1 ug RNA was reverse transcribed. Each CDR3 protein gets one entry after TCRdb re-called the immunoSEQ multiplex PCR reads with MiXCR. Among around 140,000 distinct CDR3 sequences, approximately 79% were seen once, and the ten largest hold 0.5% to 0.65%.

This sequence joins TRBV2 and TRBJ1-1, with D maybe TRBD1 (6 bases). The sequence was collected from a human donor with multiple sclerosis. Sequencing was performed on CD8+ T cells from PBMCs. This chain's CDR3 is CARKGRGFTEAFF. For the CDR3, the DNA is TGTGCCAGGAAGGGTAGGGGGTTCACTGAAGCTTTCTTT. Supplemented by reference TRBV2 and TRBJ1-1, the full variable domain reads EPEVTQTPSHQVTQMGQEVILRCVPISNHLYFYWYRQILGQKVEFLVSFYNNEISEKSEIFDDQFSVERPDGSNFTLKIRSTKLEDSAMYFCARKGRGFTEAFFGQGTRLTVV.